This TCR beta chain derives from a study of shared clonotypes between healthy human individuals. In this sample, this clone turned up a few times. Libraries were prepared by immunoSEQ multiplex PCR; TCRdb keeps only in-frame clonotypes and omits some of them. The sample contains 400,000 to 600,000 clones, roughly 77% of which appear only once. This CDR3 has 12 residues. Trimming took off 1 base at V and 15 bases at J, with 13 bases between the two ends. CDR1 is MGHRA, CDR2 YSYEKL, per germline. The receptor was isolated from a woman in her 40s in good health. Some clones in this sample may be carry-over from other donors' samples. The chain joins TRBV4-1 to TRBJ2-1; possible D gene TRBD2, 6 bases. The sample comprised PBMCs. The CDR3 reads CASSQGLEGVFF. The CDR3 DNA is TGCGCCAGCAGCCAAGGACTGGAGGGAGTGTTCTTC.